This is a list of T cell receptor beta chains from one sample in a study of response to subunit inactivated influenza vaccine. TCRdb itself ran the RT-PCR reads through MiXCR, one entry per CDR3 protein. Among 450,000 to 600,000 distinct CDR3 sequences, about 15% were seen once, and the ten largest hold 2.5% to 3.5%. Sequenced material: CD4+ T cells sorted from PBMCs, taken less than 30 months after vaccination. These receptors came from a man aged 50-75 years who received an inactivated influenza vaccine. Both conserved end residues are part of each CDR3. Fields, in order: D gene, clone size, V gene, J gene, CDR3 protein, CDR3 DNA. D genes are given only for firm matches. Expanded clones get a size class; other rows say once, few or many, or leave the size out.

d_call: TRBD1
clone_size: few
v_call: TRBV15
j_call: TRBJ2-7
cdr3_aa: CATSMGQKPPYEQYF
cdr3_nt: TGTGCCACCAGCATGGGACAGAAGCCTCCCTACGAGCAGTACTTC

d_call: .
clone_size: few
v_call: TRBV6-1
j_call: TRBJ2-7
cdr3_aa: CASGAASSYEQYF
cdr3_nt: TGTGCCAGCGGCGCAGCGAGCTCCTACGAGCAGTACTTC

d_call: .
clone_size: few
v_call: TRBV29-1
j_call: TRBJ2-1
cdr3_aa: CSVDLAGLGEQFF
cdr3_nt: TGCAGCGTTGATCTCGCGGGGCTGGGTGAGCAGTTCTTC

d_call: .
clone_size: .
v_call: TRBV12-3/TRBV12-4
j_call: TRBJ2-2
cdr3_aa: CASSFKINGPGELFF
cdr3_nt: TGTGCCAGCAGTTTCAAAATAAATGGACCCGGGGAGCTGTTTTTT

d_call: TRBD2
clone_size: .
v_call: TRBV29-1
j_call: TRBJ2-1
cdr3_aa: CSVELGTTLHEQFF
cdr3_nt: TGCAGCGTTGAATTGGGGACTACTCTTCATGAGCAGTTCTTC

d_call: .
clone_size: .
v_call: TRBV9
j_call: TRBJ2-2
cdr3_aa: CASSTRGTDLLTGELFF
cdr3_nt: TGTGCCAGCAGCACGCGGGGAACAGATCTACTCACCGGGGAGCTGTTTTTT

d_call: TRBD1
clone_size: .
v_call: TRBV20-1
j_call: TRBJ1-3
cdr3_aa: CSDGQGANTIYF
cdr3_nt: TGCAGTGACGGACAGGGGGCTAACACCATATATTTT

d_call: .
clone_size: .
v_call: TRBV15
j_call: TRBJ1-1
cdr3_aa: CATSWGNTEAFF
cdr3_nt: TGTGCCACCAGCTGGGGGAACACTGAAGCTTTCTTT

d_call: .
clone_size: many
v_call: TRBV4-2
j_call: TRBJ1-2
cdr3_aa: CASSQGFGYGYTF
cdr3_nt: TGTGCCAGCAGCCAAGGGTTTGGCTATGGCTACACCTTC

d_call: .
clone_size: few
v_call: TRBV7-2
j_call: TRBJ1-5
cdr3_aa: CASSPSRQGANNQPQHF
cdr3_nt: TGTGCCAGCAGCCCTTCCCGGCAGGGCGCGAACAATCAGCCCCAGCATTTT

d_call: .
clone_size: .
v_call: TRBV4-2
j_call: TRBJ2-3
cdr3_aa: CASSQRVEDTQYF
cdr3_nt: TGTGCCAGCAGCCAGCGTGTGGAGGATACGCAGTATTTT

d_call: TRBD1
clone_size: many
v_call: TRBV12-3/TRBV12-4
j_call: TRBJ2-7
cdr3_aa: CASSPAHLTGSHYEQYF
cdr3_nt: TGTGCCAGCAGTCCCGCTCACCTGACAGGGTCCCACTACGAGCAGTACTTC

d_call: .
clone_size: many
v_call: TRBV3-1
j_call: TRBJ2-6
cdr3_aa: CASSIRLVTGANVLTF
cdr3_nt: TGTGCCAGCAGCATCCGACTAGTAACTGGGGCCAACGTCCTGACTTTC

d_call: TRBD2
clone_size: few
v_call: TRBV20-1
j_call: TRBJ2-3
cdr3_aa: CSARDWLAGDSDTQYF
cdr3_nt: TGCAGTGCTAGAGATTGGCTAGCGGGAGATTCAGATACGCAGTATTTT